The 24 T cell receptor beta chains presented below share a single source sample, sequenced in a study of Graves' ophthalmopathy and Graves' hyperthyroidism. The study amplified TCR beta CDR3 regions using RNA transcripts. Scientists carried out first-round RT-PCR using HTBI primers and then a second-round multiplex PCR. TCRdb redid the calling of the multiplex PCR reads with MiXCR, one entry per CDR3 protein. This repertoire shows about 500,000 distinct CDR3 sequences, less than 40% found once; its top ten account for roughly 4%. Sequencing was done on a sample of peripheral blood or thyroid tissue (not recorded which). These receptors came from an adult man with Graves' hyperthyroidism.

The chain is built from TRBV10-2 and TRBJ1-5; 8 positions agree with TRBD1. CDR1 and CDR2 from the germline V gene are WSHSY and SAAADI. The CDR3 contains 13 residues. V lost 6 bases, J lost 6 bases, and 4 bases stayed unmatched. CDR3 nucleotides: TGCGCCAGCAGGGGTGGGACAGGTCAGCCCCAGCATTTT. Translated, it gives CASRGGTGQPQHF.

This clonotype was detected ten times or more. This rearrangement joins TRBV11-2 to TRBJ1-4; possible D gene TRBD1, 5 bases. V was cut by 3 bases and J by 5 bases, with 13 bases left in between. Germline V gene sequence: CDR1 SGHAT, CDR2 FQNNGV. This CDR3 has 15 amino acids. The CDR3 protein is CASSFPVGENEKLFF. CDR3 nucleotides: TGTGCCAGCAGCTTCCCCGTGGGGGAGAATGAAAAACTGTTTTTT.

This clonotype was recorded at least ten times. At one boundary the junction diverges from the germline segment, which might be a read error. The rearrangement joins TRBV7-7 to TRBJ2-5, with 7 positions matching TRBD1. The CDR3 consists of 14 residues. Germline V CDR1 and CDR2: SSHAT, FNYEAQ (reference sequence). CDR3 protein: CASSEQGNGETQYF. Here the CDR3 DNA reads TGTGCTAGCAGTGAACAGGGGAACGGCGAGACCCAGTACTTC.

This clonotype was seen only once. The germline gene is not matched at one end of the junction; a read error may be the cause. The genes are TRBV10-2 and TRBJ1-1, with D tentatively TRBD1 (5 bases). Looked up from germline, CDR1 is WSHSY and CDR2 is SAAADI. CDR3 size: 13 residues. Here the CDR3 reads CASRDVMNTEAFF. CDR3 sequence (DNA): TGTGCCAGCAGGGACGTTATGAACACTGAAGCTTTCTTT.

This clonotype was seen only a few times. J is TRBJ2-5 and V is TRBV9; 9 nucleotides align to TRBD2. Unmatched junction bases numbered 11, after V lost 0 bases and J lost 5 bases. Looked up from germline, CDR1 is SGDLS and CDR2 is YYNGEE. This CDR3 is built from 17 residues. This CDR3 is CASSVGVSGSFMETQYF. CDR3 nucleotides: TGTGCCAGCAGCGTAGGGGTTAGCGGGAGTTTCATGGAGACCCAGTACTTC. The full variable domain, rest sourced from reference TRBV9 and TRBJ2-5, is DSGVTQTPKHLITATGQRVTLRCSPRSGDLSVYWYQQSLDQGLQFLIQYYNGEERAKGNILERFSAQQFPDLHSELNLSSLELGDSALYFCASSVGVSGSFMETQYFGPGTRLLVL.

This clonotype was recorded many times. The rearrangement uses TRBV10-3 and TRBJ1-1; 9 nucleotides line up with TRBD1. Germline V CDR1 and CDR2: ENHRY, SYGVKD. Trimming removed 9 bases from V and 6 bases from J; junction bases left unmatched: 8. The CDR3 length is 13 residues. The CDR3 reads CAMKGQGNAEAFF. In DNA, the CDR3 is TGTGCCATGAAGGGACAGGGAAACGCTGAAGCTTTCTTT.

In the case of this clonotype: A much bigger clone sits one base away, suggesting this may be a read error. This chain connects TRBV5-1 to TRBJ2-7; a weak D match, TRBD1 (5 bases). Germline V gene lookup returns CDR1 SGHRS and CDR2 YFSETQ. There are 14 residues in the CDR3. The CDR3 DNA reads TGCGCCAGCAGCCCTGCTCAGGGTGCCTACGAGCAGCACTTC. This sequence encodes CASSPAQGAYEQHF.

V is TRBV4-2 and J is TRBJ1-6, with 9 bases lining up with TRBD1. The CDR3 contains 17 residues. Germline-derived CDR1 and CDR2 are LGHNA and YNFKEQ. J gave up 10 bases and V 0 bases, and 10 bases lay outside the gene matches. The CDR3 here is CASSQDLGTGIYSPLHF. CDR3 bases: TGTGCCAGCAGCCAAGATCTCGGGACAGGGATATACTCACCCCTCCACTTT.

This clonotype was counted many times. The junction and the germline gene differ at one end; a read error may be behind it. The gene calls are TRBV7-9 and TRBJ1-5, with a possible D match to TRBD1 (6 bases). The CDR3 is 12 amino acids. The germline V gene encodes CDR1 SEHNR and CDR2 FQNEAQ (reference sequence). CDR3 sequence reads: CASSLGGTPQHF. In DNA form, the CDR3 reads TGTGCCAGCAGTTTAGGGGGAACGCCCCAGCATTTT.

The chain uses TRBV20-1 and TRBJ2-5; no definite D call. The CDR3 spans 15 residues. Looked up from germline, CDR1 is DFQATT and CDR2 is SNEGSKA (reference sequence). The V and J ends lost 1 base and 5 bases respectively, with 17 bases between them. CDR3 loop: CSARASYEQWETQYF. The CDR3, as DNA: TGCAGTGCTAGAGCCTCGTATGAGCAGTGGGAGACCCAGTACTTC.

The CDR3 loop is CASTRGTGTSTDTQYF. The CDR3 nucleotides read TGTGCCAGTACCAGAGGAACAGGGACGTCCACAGATACGCAGTATTTT. The J gene is TRBJ2-3, the V gene TRBV19, with a possible D match to TRBD1 (6 bases). Trimming removed 7 bases at V and 2 bases at J, with 19 bases between. Germline values: CDR1 LNHDA, CDR2 SQIVND (reference sequence). The CDR3 is made up of 16 amino acids.

This rearrangement joins TRBV15 to TRBJ2-2, with 8 bases that match TRBD2. CDR3 length: 18 amino acids. J was trimmed by 5 bases and V by 0 bases; bases with no gene match: 11. Germline values: CDR1 LNHNV, CDR2 YYDKDF (reference sequence). In DNA form, the CDR3 reads TGTGCCACCAGCAGAGAGCTCGCAGGACTAGCTGCGACCGGGGAGCTGTTTTTT. This codes for CATSRELAGLAATGELFF. Full variable domain (missing parts from reference TRBV15 and TRBJ2-2): DAMVIQNPRYQVTQFGKPVTLSCSQTLNHNVMYWYQQKSSQAPKLLFHYYDKDFNNEADTPDNFQSRRPNTSFCFLDIRSPGLGDTAMYLCATSRELAGLAATGELFFGEGSRLTVL.

This clonotype is a singleton in its sample. The V and J genes are TRBV20-1 and TRBJ2-3; D uncertain. The CDR3 sequence is 15 residues long. V was trimmed by 0 bases and J by 2 bases, leaving 12 bases between them. Germline V lookup: CDR1 DFQATT, CDR2 SNEGSKA (reference sequence). This CDR3 is CSARDLYLSTDTQYF. The CDR3 DNA follows: TGCAGTGCTAGAGATCTATACCTATCCACAGATACGCAGTATTTT.

The J gene is TRBJ1-5, the V gene TRBV28; D remains unclear. Germline CDR1 MDHEN, CDR2 SYDVKM. V was trimmed by 3 bases and J by 10 bases, leaving 13 bases between them. The CDR3 runs to 13 residues. The CDR3, as DNA: TGTGCCAGCAGTTTGCAGATTAGGGATCCCCAGCATTTT. It yields the protein CASSLQIRDPQHF.

This clonotype has just a few counts. The chain links TRBV19 to TRBJ1-6; TRBD1 aligns across 10 bases. V dropped 5 bases and J dropped 9; count of bases not matched to a gene: 4. This CDR3 is built from 14 residues. The V gene's germline CDR1 is LNHDA and CDR2 SQIVND (reference sequence). The CDR3 DNA is TGTGCCAGTAGTCCCGGGACAGGGGCTTCACCCCTCCACTTT. The encoded protein is CASSPGTGASPLHF.

As regards this clonotype: At one of its ends the junction is not consistent with the germline gene, which may arise from a read error. This rearrangement joins TRBV7-2 to TRBJ1-3; D gene ambiguous. The CDR3 length is 13 residues. Germline V gives CDR1 SGHTA, CDR2 FQGNSA. The CDR3 nucleotides are TGTGCCGGCAGCCCCAACTCTGGAAACACCATATATTTT. This translates into CAGSPNSGNTIYF.

This clonotype was seen many times. A read error may account for a junction end that differs from germline. The V call is TRBV6-5, the J call TRBJ1-5, with unresolved D. The CDR3 extends over 13 amino acids. Looked up from germline, CDR1 is MNHEY and CDR2 is SVGAGI. In DNA, the CDR3 is TGTGCCAGCAGCCCCTCGTCTTATCAGCCCCAACATTTT. It yields the protein CASSPSSYQPQHF.

This clonotype was counted a few times. One junction end disagrees with the germline gene, perhaps due to a read error. CDR3 region: CASSEATGSNQPQHF. The DNA for the CDR3 is TGTGCCAGCAGTGAAGCGACGGGCAGCAATCAGCCCCAGCATTTT. The rearrangement links TRBV10-3 to TRBJ1-5, with D unresolved. Germline CDR1 and CDR2: ENHRY and SYGVKD. CDR3 length equals 15 residues.

A remark on this clonotype: Being one base from a much bigger clone, this may be a read error. The rearrangement links TRBV6-6 to TRBJ2-6, with D possibly TRBD1 on 5 matching bases. Germline CDR1 and CDR2: MNHNY and SVGAGI (reference sequence). Trimming removed 0 bases from V and 5 bases from J, with 11 bases in between. The CDR3 covers 16 residues. CDR3 amino acids: CASSYSQGLRANVLTF. The CDR3 DNA is TGTGCCAGCAGTTACTCCCAGGGCCTTAGGGCCAACGTCCTGACTTTC.

This clonotype was seen ten or more times. The chain couples TRBV7-8 to TRBJ1-1, with a tentative D call TRBD1 (6 bases). Trimming pared 1 base from V and 0 bases from J, leaving 9 bases between. Germline CDR1 and CDR2: SGHVS and FQNEAQ. The CDR3 totals 15 residues. CDR3 loop: CASSLVEGVNTEAFF. CDR3 DNA sequence: TGTGCCAGCAGCTTAGTAGAGGGGGTGAACACTGAAGCTTTCTTT.

Notes on this clonotype: A read error is possible here, since a much larger clone lies one base away. This rearrangement joins TRBV5-5 to TRBJ1-3, with unresolved D. V was cut by 0 bases and J by 2 bases, with 9 bases left in between. In germline, CDR1 is SGHKS, CDR2 YYEKEE (reference sequence). This CDR3 spans 15 amino acids. CDR3 protein: CASSLARNPGNTIYF. DNA of the CDR3: TGTGCCAGCAGCTTGGCGCGGAACCCTGGAAACACCATATATTTT.

V is TRBV7-9 and J is TRBJ2-5; 7 positions agree with TRBD2. The germline V gene has CDR1 SEHNR and CDR2 FQNEAQ (reference sequence). This CDR3 spans 15 amino acids. The V gene end was trimmed by 4 bases and the J gene end by 11 bases; junction bases not matched to a gene: 16. DNA for the CDR3: TGTGCCAGCAGCTCGCCTAGCGGTGACCCCTACGGGCAGTACTTC. Translation: CASSSPSGDPYGQYF.

The genes are TRBV7-3 and TRBJ2-5; D tentatively fits TRBD1 or TRBD2 (5 bases each). The J call may be wrong; the DNA end is better matched by TRBJ2-1. The CDR3 has 14 amino acids. Per the germline V gene, CDR1 is SGHTA and CDR2 is FQGTGA. The CDR3 DNA is TGTGCCAGCAGCCCCTCCCGAATGGGGGATGAGCAGTTCTTC. Translation gives CASSPSRMGDEQFF.

The rearrangement joins TRBV12-3 or TRBV12-4 to TRBJ2-3; D possibly corresponds to TRBD1 (5 bases). V lost 7 bases to trimming and J lost 4 bases, with 15 bases between them. This CDR3 comprises 14 residues. As DNA, the CDR3 is TGTGCCAGCATACCGGCGTTACAGGCAGATACGCAGTATTTT. Translating it yields CASIPALQADTQYF.